The next 30 T cell receptor beta chains were all read from a single sample in a study of cytomegalovirus exposure and HLA in healthy donors (dated by TCRdb to 2015 to 2018). The library was made by the immunoSEQ multiplex PCR assay. For the multiplex PCR, a mixture combining 60 forward primers for TCR Vbeta segments and 13 reverse primers for TCR Jbeta segments was used. TCRdb's version of the immuneACCESS table is confined to in-frame rearrangements and falls short of the full clone set. An unresolved V gene accounts for under half of the shortfall where checked; the remainder is of unknown origin. In this sample's table one finds over 100,000 clones. Of the sample, roughly 6.6% falls within the top ten clones. The specimen sequenced was PBMCs. These receptors all stem from a man aged 40-49 years in good health and CMV-seropositive.

This chain connects TRBV27 to TRBJ2-7; D remains ambiguous. V gave up 3 bases and J gave up 6 bases, with 12 bases separating them. This CDR3 is built from 13 residues. Germline V gives CDR1 MNHEY, CDR2 SMNVEV (reference sequence). The CDR3, as DNA: TGTGCCAGCAGTTTGGGCCCCCCTGGCGAGCAGTACTTC. It codes for CASSLGPPGEQYF.

This chain connects TRBV20-1 to TRBJ1-5; 8 positions match TRBD1. This CDR3 comprises 11 residues. Germline loops: CDR1 DFQATT, CDR2 SNEGSKA (reference sequence). With V trimmed by 6 bases and J by 11 bases, 6 bases remained unmatched. CDR3 coding DNA: TGCAGTGCCCGACAGGGGTTAGCCCAGCATTTT. Encoded protein: CSARQGLAQHF.

This chain connects TRBV27 to TRBJ2-7; TRBD2 agrees at 14 bases. The CDR3 runs 16 residues. V lost 6 bases, J lost 5 bases, and 9 bases stayed unmatched. Germline V gives CDR1 MNHEY, CDR2 SMNVEV (reference sequence). As DNA, the CDR3 is TGTGCCAGCAGATTTGGTCCGGGACTAGCGGGAGACGAGCAGTACTTC. As protein: CASRFGPGLAGDEQYF.

The CDR3 DNA follows: TGTGCCAGCAGCCCGACAGTCAACTATGGCTACACCTTC. Amino acids: CASSPTVNYGYTF. The chain has TRBV6-6 and TRBJ1-2; D is perhaps TRBD1 (5 bases). V lost 6 bases, J lost 2 bases, and 10 bases lay in between. This CDR3 is built from 13 residues. Germline lookup yields CDR1 MNHNY and CDR2 SVGAGI (reference sequence).

This chain connects TRBV5-1 to TRBJ2-1; D uncertain. The CDR3 covers 15 residues. Germline values: CDR1 SGHRS, CDR2 YFSETQ. Trimming cost V 5 bases and J 4 bases, with 16 bases left between them. CDR3 region: CASSPRDSNYNEQFF. In DNA, the CDR3 is TGCGCCAGCAGTCCCCGAGACTCGAATTACAATGAGCAGTTCTTC.

The chain employs TRBV10-3 and TRBJ2-5; perhaps TRBD1 as D (6 bases). This CDR3 comprises 15 residues. Per germline, CDR1 ENHRY and CDR2 SYGVKD. With 0 bases removed from V and 2 bases from J, the gap between germline ends came to 10 bases. CDR3 bases: TGTGCCATCAGTGAGTCGGGGACAAATCAAGAGACCCAGTACTTC. Amino acids: CAISESGTNQETQYF.

The chain uses TRBV7-3 and TRBJ2-3; 9 bases fit TRBD2. Germline CDR1 reads SGHTA; CDR2 reads FQGTGA. The CDR3 extends over 15 amino acids. Unmatched junction bases numbered 5, after V lost 5 bases and J lost 2 bases. CDR3 region: CASSISGSDTDTQYF. The CDR3 coding sequence is TGTGCCAGCAGCATTAGCGGGAGCGACACAGATACGCAGTATTTT. The complete variable domain, with remaining parts taken from reference TRBV7-3 and TRBJ2-3, reads GAGVSQTPSNKVTEKGKYVELRCDPISGHTALYWYRQSLGQGPEFLIYFQGTGAADDSGLPNDRFFAVRPEGSVSTLKIQRTERGDSAVYLCASSISGSDTDTQYFGPGTRLTVL.

V is TRBV5-4 and J is TRBJ1-1, with a tentative D call TRBD1 (5 bases). Germline V gene data show CDR1 as SGHNT and CDR2 as YYREEE (reference sequence). Between the trimmed V and J ends, which lost 4 bases and 8 bases, there was a span of 18 bases. The CDR3 extends over 14 amino acids. CDR3 residues: CASSPKAVGGEAFF. For the CDR3, the DNA is TGTGCCAGCAGCCCTAAGGCCGTGGGGGGGGAAGCTTTCTTT.

The chain combines TRBV9 with TRBJ2-7, with 7 nucleotides matching TRBD1. The V segment lost 1 base and the J segment 4 bases; nucleotides outside the gene matches: 5. There are 14 residues in the CDR3. CDR1 is SGDLS and CDR2 is YYNGEE in the germline V gene. This CDR3 is CASSVTTGAYEQYF. In nucleotides, the CDR3 is TGTGCCAGCAGCGTAACTACAGGGGCTTACGAGCAGTACTTC.

The J gene is TRBJ1-3, the V gene TRBV9, with D possibly being TRBD1 (6 bases). Between the trimmed V and J ends, which lost 4 bases and 0 bases, there was a span of 14 bases. The CDR3 is made up of 16 amino acids. CDR1 and CDR2 (germline): SGDLS, YYNGEE. The CDR3 protein is CASSPRTDTSGNTIYF. The CDR3 DNA reads as TGTGCCAGCAGCCCCCGGACAGATACCTCTGGAAACACCATATATTTT.

The chain has TRBV5-6 and TRBJ2-5; D is uncertain. This CDR3 has 12 residues. The germline gives CDR1 SGHDT, CDR2 YYEEEE. Deletions cut 3 bases from V and 4 bases from J, with 7 bases between. The CDR3 DNA reads TGTGCCAGCAGCTCCGTCGTAGAGACCCAGTACTTC. Translating it yields CASSSVVETQYF.

The gene calls are TRBV13 and TRBJ2-2, with 7 bases fitting TRBD1. With V trimmed by 5 bases and J by 4 bases, 13 bases remained unmatched. Germline V gene lookup returns CDR1 PRHDT and CDR2 FYEKMQ (reference sequence). The CDR3 loop spans 17 amino acids. This CDR3 is CASSPSSRGHTTGELFF. In nucleotides, the CDR3 is TGTGCCAGCAGCCCCAGTTCGAGGGGGCATACCACCGGGGAGCTGTTTTTT. Combining the CDR3 with reference TRBV13 and TRBJ2-2 gives the whole variable domain AAGVIQSPRHLIKEKRETATLKCYPIPRHDTVYWYQQGPGQDPQFLISFYEKMQSDKGSIPDRFSAQQFSDYHSELNMSSLELGDSALYFCASSPSSRGHTTGELFFGEGSRLTVL.

The chain combines TRBV11-2 with TRBJ2-7, with 8 bases identical to TRBD2. This CDR3 spans 16 amino acids. Germline-derived CDR1 and CDR2 are SGHAT and FQNNGV. Trimming cost V 2 bases and J 1 base; bases outside gene matches: 7. The CDR3 region has the DNA TGTGCCAGCAGCTTAATGGGTAGCGGGGTTTCCTACGAGCAGTACTTC. It encodes CASSLMGSGVSYEQYF.

V gene TRBV7-3 combines with J gene TRBJ2-2, with TRBD1 matching 8 bases. Looked up from germline, CDR1 is SGHTA and CDR2 is FQGTGA. The CDR3 length is 16 residues. Trimming cost V 4 bases and J 5 bases; bases outside gene matches: 9. CDR3 coding DNA: TGTGCCAGCAGCTCCTACCGGGACAGGTCGACCGGGGAGCTGTTTTTT. Translating it yields CASSSYRDRSTGELFF.

This rearrangement joins TRBV29-1 to TRBJ1-1; the D gene is possibly TRBD1 (6 bases). In germline, CDR1 is SQVTM, CDR2 ANQGSEA. The CDR3 totals 17 residues. V gave up 4 bases and J gave up 2 bases, with 23 bases separating them. CDR3 coding DNA: TGCAGCGTTGGGAACAGGGAAGGATGGGGGCTAAACACTGAAGCTTTCTTT. This translates into CSVGNREGWGLNTEAFF. Full variable domain (rest looked up from reference TRBV29-1 and TRBJ1-1): SAVISQKPSRDICQRGTSLTIQCQVDSQVTMMFWYRQQPGQSLTLIATANQGSEATYESGFVIDKFPISRPNLTFSTLTVSNMSPEDSSIYLCSVGNREGWGLNTEAFFGQGTRLTVV.

The V and J genes are TRBV4-1 and TRBJ2-6; no clear D gene. Looked up from germline, CDR1 is MGHRA and CDR2 is YSYEKL. V lost 2 bases and J 1 base, leaving 12 bases between the germline ends. CDR3 size: 17 residues. Here the CDR3 DNA reads TGCGCCAGCAGCCAAACTCCGACTGTTTCTGGGGCCAACGTCCTGACTTTC. Translating gives CASSQTPTVSGANVLTF.

The V call is TRBV5-8, the J call TRBJ2-3; tentative D call: TRBD2 (5 bases). The CDR3 loop spans 14 amino acids. The V end lost 4 bases, the J end lost 2 bases, and 11 bases lay between the germline ends. In germline, CDR1 is SGHTS, CDR2 YDEGEE. CDR3 residues: CASSRRLSTDTQYF. In nucleotides, the CDR3 is TGTGCCAGCAGCCGGAGGCTTTCCACAGATACGCAGTATTTT.

V gene TRBV4-1 combines with J gene TRBJ2-7; TRBD2 aligns across 12 bases. Trimming at V came to 3 bases and at J to 6 bases, leaving 9 bases not matched to a gene. The CDR3 consists of 16 residues. Germline V gene lookup returns CDR1 MGHRA and CDR2 YSYEKL. The DNA for the CDR3 is TGCGCCAGCAGCCAGGAAGGGACTAGCGGGTTACGCGAGCAGTACTTC. Residues: CASSQEGTSGLREQYF.

The genes are TRBV10-3 and TRBJ2-2; possibly TRBD2 for D (6 bases). Trimming took 4 bases from V and 1 from J, leaving 16 bases between them. There are 17 residues in the CDR3. The germline V gene has CDR1 ENHRY and CDR2 SYGVKD. The CDR3 DNA reads TGTGCCATCAGTGGGACCGGGAGCCGCGGGAACACCGGGGAGCTGTTTTTT. Translation gives CAISGTGSRGNTGELFF.

The CDR3 is CSAGQGEYGYTF. The CDR3 DNA is TGCAGCGCAGGACAGGGGGAATATGGCTACACCTTC. The chain recombines TRBV29-1 with TRBJ1-2; 10 bases align to TRBD1. The V and J ends lost 7 bases and 5 bases, in that order; junction bases with no gene match: 4. CDR3 length: 12 amino acids. Germline V gene lookup returns CDR1 SQVTM and CDR2 ANQGSEA.

The chain links TRBV10-2 to TRBJ2-3, with D possibly TRBD2 on 6 matching bases. Germline CDR1 and CDR2: WSHSY and SAAADI. Trimming took off 7 bases at V and 0 bases at J, with 8 bases between the two ends. This CDR3 has 13 amino acids. DNA for the CDR3: TGCGCCAGCAATCGGGAGAGCACAGATACGCAGTATTTT. Amino acid sequence: CASNRESTDTQYF.

The rearrangement uses TRBV6-1 and TRBJ2-3; 12 nucleotides agree with TRBD2. Trimming took 6 bases from V and 1 from J; bases not matched to a gene: 2. The length of the CDR3 is 15 residues. Germline-derived CDR1 and CDR2 are MNHNS and SASEGT. As DNA, the CDR3 is TGTGCCAGCAGGACTAGCGGGAGCCGCACAGATACGCAGTATTTT. It specifies CASRTSGSRTDTQYF.

The chain couples TRBV5-4 to TRBJ2-5; tentatively, D is TRBD1 (8 bases). The J call may be mistaken, given a closer DNA end match to TRBJ2-7. Germline CDR1 reads SGHNT; CDR2 reads YYREEE (reference sequence). CDR3 length equals 15 residues. The DNA of the CDR3 is TGTGCCAGCAGTCCGGCGCTACAGGGGGGGTACGAGCAGTACTTC. The encoded protein is CASSPALQGGYEQYF.

The chain combines TRBV11-3 with TRBJ2-7; 12 positions match TRBD1. Germline-derived CDR1 and CDR2 are SGHNT and YENEEA. V lost 0 bases, J lost 6 bases, and 0 bases stayed unmatched. CDR3 length: 14 amino acids. CDR3 DNA: TGTGCCAGCAGCTTAGAGGGACAGGGGGCCGAGCAGTACTTC. This encodes CASSLEGQGAEQYF.

The chain employs TRBV5-6 and TRBJ2-2, with no clear D. V lost 4 bases to trimming and J lost 3 bases, with 10 bases between them. Germline CDR1 is SGHDT and CDR2 is YYEEEE. CDR3 size: 14 residues. The CDR3 loop reads CASSTGRHTGELFF. CDR3 DNA sequence: TGTGCCAGCAGCACCGGTCGTCACACCGGGGAGCTGTTTTTT.

The V gene is TRBV19, the J gene TRBJ1-1; 7 bases line up with TRBD1. The CDR3 length is 13 residues. J gave up 10 bases and V 9 bases, and 14 bases lay outside the gene matches. Germline V gene data show CDR1 as LNHDA and CDR2 as SQIVND (reference sequence). In DNA, the CDR3 is TGTGCCAGCTATGGATCACCGGGACAGACAGCTTTCTTT. Its protein is CASYGSPGQTAFF.

This chain uses TRBV9 with TRBJ2-1, with TRBD2 matching 9 bases. The CDR3 is 17 amino acids. J lost 3 bases, V lost 0 bases, and 7 bases had no gene match. Germline lookup yields CDR1 SGDLS and CDR2 YYNGEE. This CDR3 is CASSVAQTSGVYNEQFF. As DNA, the CDR3 is TGTGCCAGCAGCGTAGCTCAGACTAGCGGAGTCTACAATGAGCAGTTCTTC.

The gene calls are TRBV7-9 and TRBJ1-1; maybe TRBD1 (6 bases). Germline lookup yields CDR1 SEHNR and CDR2 FQNEAQ (reference sequence). The CDR3 spans 16 residues. The V end lost 4 bases, the J end lost 6 bases, and 21 bases lay between the germline ends. The CDR3 sequence: CASSSRGALTNAEAFF. CDR3 nucleotides: TGTGCCAGCAGCTCCCGGGGGGCCCTTACAAACGCTGAAGCTTTCTTT.

This rearrangement joins TRBV5-4 to TRBJ2-7; D remains unclear. The germline V and J ends were trimmed by 0 bases and 5 bases, with 9 bases remaining between them. The CDR3 spans 13 residues. The germline V gene has CDR1 SGHNT and CDR2 YYREEE (reference sequence). Written as DNA, the CDR3 is TGTGCCAGCAGCTTGGAAGTGGGCCACGAGCAGTACTTC. This encodes CASSLEVGHEQYF.

The V and J genes are TRBV27 and TRBJ1-5, with a weak D call TRBD1 (6 bases). Germline CDR1 is MNHEY and CDR2 is SMNVEV (reference sequence). The CDR3 is 15 residues long. V was trimmed by 2 bases and J by 1 base, leaving 9 bases between them. The CDR3 DNA follows: TGTGCCAGCAGTTTAGGGGGCGGGAGCAATCAGCCCCAGCATTTT. Encoded protein: CASSLGGGSNQPQHF.